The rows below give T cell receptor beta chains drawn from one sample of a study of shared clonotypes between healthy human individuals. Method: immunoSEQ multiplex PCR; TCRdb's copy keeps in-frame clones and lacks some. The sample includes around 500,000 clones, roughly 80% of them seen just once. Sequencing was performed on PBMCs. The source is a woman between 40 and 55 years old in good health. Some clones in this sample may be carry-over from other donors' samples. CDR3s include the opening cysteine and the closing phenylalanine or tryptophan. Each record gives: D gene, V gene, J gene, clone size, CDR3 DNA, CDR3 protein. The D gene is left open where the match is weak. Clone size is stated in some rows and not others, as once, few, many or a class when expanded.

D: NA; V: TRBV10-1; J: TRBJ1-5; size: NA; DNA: TGCGCCAGCAGTTCATCGTACAATCAGCCCCAGCATTTT; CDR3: CASSSSYNQPQHF
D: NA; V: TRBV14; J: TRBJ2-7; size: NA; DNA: TGTGCCAGCAGCCGGATGTACGAGCAGTACTTC; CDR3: CASSRMYEQYF
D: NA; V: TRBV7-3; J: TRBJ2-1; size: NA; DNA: TGTGCCAGCAGCTTAGGTGCAGGTGGAAATGAGCAGTTCTTC; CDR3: CASSLGAGGNEQFF
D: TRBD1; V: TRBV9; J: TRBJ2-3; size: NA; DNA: TGTGCCAGCAGCGTGTCCGGGACAGGGGGCACAGATACGCAGTATTTT; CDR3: CASSVSGTGGTDTQYF
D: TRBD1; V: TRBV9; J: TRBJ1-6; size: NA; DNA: TGTGCCAGCAGCGTAGACCCGACAGGGACAAACTCACCCCTCCACTTT; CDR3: CASSVDPTGTNSPLHF
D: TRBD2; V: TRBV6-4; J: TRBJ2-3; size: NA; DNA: TGTGCCAGCAGTCTTGGTAGCGGGAGCCCAGATACGCAGTATTTT; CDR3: CASSLGSGSPDTQYF
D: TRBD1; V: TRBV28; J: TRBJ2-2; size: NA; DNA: TGTGCCAGCAGTTCCCCAGGGGGTGTCAACACCGGGGAGCTGTTTTTT; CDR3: CASSSPGGVNTGELFF
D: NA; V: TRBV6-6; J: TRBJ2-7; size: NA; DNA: TGTGCCAGCAGTCTATCTGGGACCGCCTACGAGCAGTACTTC; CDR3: CASSLSGTAYEQYF
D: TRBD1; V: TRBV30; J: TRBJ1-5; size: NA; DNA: TGTGCCTGGAGTGCACAGGGGGAGGGTTATAGCAATCAGCCCCAGCATTTT; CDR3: CAWSAQGEGYSNQPQHF
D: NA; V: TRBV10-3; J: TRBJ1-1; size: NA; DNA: TGTGCCATCAGTGAGAACGGGGAGGATTCGTCCGCGGCTGAAGCTTTCTTT; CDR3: CAISENGEDSSAAEAFF
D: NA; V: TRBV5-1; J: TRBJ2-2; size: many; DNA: TGCGCCAGCAGCCCCGACAGGACTAACACCGGGGAGCTGTTTTTT; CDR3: CASSPDRTNTGELFF
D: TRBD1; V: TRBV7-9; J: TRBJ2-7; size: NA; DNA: TGTGCCAGCAGCTCGACAGGGGGCTCTAGGCACGAGCAGTACTTC; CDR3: CASSSTGGSRHEQYF
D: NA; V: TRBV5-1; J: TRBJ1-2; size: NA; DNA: TGCGCCAGCAGCTTGGGTCAGGGTAGCTATGGCTACACCTTC; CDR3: CASSLGQGSYGYTF
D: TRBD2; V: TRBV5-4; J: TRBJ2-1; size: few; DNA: TGTGCCAGCAGCCCGGGGGGTCCCTACAATGAGCAGTTCTTC; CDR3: CASSPGGPYNEQFF
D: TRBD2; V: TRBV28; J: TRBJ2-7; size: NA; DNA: TGTGCCAGCAGTTTAATAGGTCGCGGGGGGTCCTACGAGCAGTACTTC; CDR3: CASSLIGRGGSYEQYF
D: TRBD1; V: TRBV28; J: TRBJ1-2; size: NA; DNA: TGTGCCAGCAGTTTAACGGGACAGGGGACTAACTATGGCTACACCTTC; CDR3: CASSLTGQGTNYGYTF
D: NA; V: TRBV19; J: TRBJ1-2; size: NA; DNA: TGTGCCAGTAGTATTCGGACCACAGGGCGCAACTATGGCTACACCTTC; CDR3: CASSIRTTGRNYGYTF